What follows is one TCR beta chain and its context. Its cognate antigen is unknown. These data are taken from a study of T-cell reconstitution after alpha-beta-depleted transplantation in children. Overall study results and limits: From newly produced T cells came most of the T-cell counts and diversity one year after transplant. At around two months after transplant, the alpha-beta T cells were reportedly derived from several hundred expanded clones that came from non-depleted graft cells. Some patients' high day-60 TCRbeta diversity was attributed to recipient cells surviving conditioning.

During its preparation, the TCRbeta library received unique molecular identifiers. A single record per CDR3 protein comes from TCRdb applying MiXCR to the PCR reads. The top ten hold around 35% of the sample, which has over 100,000 distinct CDR3 sequences, under 13% seen once. The sequence was obtained from a boy aged 2 to 10 with acute lymphoblastic leukemia, due to receive a stem cell transplant. Sequencing was performed on PBMCs, taken before TCRalphabeta/CD19-depleted stem cell transplant.

The CDR3 DNA is TGCGCCAGCAGCCGAACCTCGACACAGGGAACCGGGGAGCTGTTTTTT. Protein product: CASSRTSTQGTGELFF. The chain has TRBV4-1 and TRBJ2-2, with D perhaps matching TRBD1 (6 bases). The CDR3 contains 16 residues. V was cut by 4 bases and J by 5 bases, with 17 bases left in between. Germline V gene data show CDR1 as MGHRA and CDR2 as YSYEKL.